Detailed here is one TCR beta chain. These data are taken from a study of blood T cell repertoires in COVID-19. For the study at large: Italy, Spain and the United States were the sources of the convalescent and acute COVID-19 samples.

Seattle's enrolled individuals joined amid active infection and were then monitored longitudinally. Authors' analysis steps: From reference gene primer amplification, estimates of nucleated cell counts were derived. Assay used: immunoSEQ multiplex PCR; TCRdb lists only in-frame clones, some missing. Clone size and the V and J calls come from that table; the DNA yielded D and trimming. Of 150,000 to 200,000 clones in the sample, 80% to 90% were seen once. The TCR comes from a woman in her sixties or seventies with COVID-19, enrolled during active disease. The sequencing input was peripheral blood.

The CDR3: CASSLAGQSYEQYF. In DNA form, the CDR3 reads TGTGCCAGCTCACTCGCAGGACAGTCCTACGAGCAGTACTTC. This sequence joins TRBV18 and TRBJ2-7; a possible D gene is TRBD1 (6 bases). Trimming pared 4 bases from V and 1 base from J, leaving 11 bases between. The CDR3 consists of 14 residues. From germline, CDR1 is KGHSH and CDR2 LQKENI.